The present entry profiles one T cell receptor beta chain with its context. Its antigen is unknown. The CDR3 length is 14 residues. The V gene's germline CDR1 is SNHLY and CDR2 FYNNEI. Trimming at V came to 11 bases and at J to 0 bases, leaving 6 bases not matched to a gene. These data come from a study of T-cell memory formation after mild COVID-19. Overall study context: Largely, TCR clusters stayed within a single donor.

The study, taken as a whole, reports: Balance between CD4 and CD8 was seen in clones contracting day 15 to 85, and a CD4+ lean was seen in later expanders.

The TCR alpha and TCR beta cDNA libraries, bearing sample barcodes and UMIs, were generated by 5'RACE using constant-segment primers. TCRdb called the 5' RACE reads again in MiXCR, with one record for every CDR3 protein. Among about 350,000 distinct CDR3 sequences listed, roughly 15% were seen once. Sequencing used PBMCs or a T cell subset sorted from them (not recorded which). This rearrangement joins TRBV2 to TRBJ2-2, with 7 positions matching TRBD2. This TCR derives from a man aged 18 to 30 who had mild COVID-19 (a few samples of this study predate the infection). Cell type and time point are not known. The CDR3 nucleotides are TGTGCCGGGAAGAGCGGGGCGAACACCGGGGAGCTGTTTTTT. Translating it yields CAGKSGANTGELFF. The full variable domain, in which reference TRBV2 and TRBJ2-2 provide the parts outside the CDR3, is EPEVTQTPSHQVTQMGQEVILRCVPISNHLYFYWYRQILGQKVEFLVSFYNNEISEKSEIFDDQFSVERPDGSNFTLKIRSTKLEDSAMYFCAGKSGANTGELFFGEGSRLTVL.